The rows below give T cell receptor beta chains drawn from one sample of a study of blood T cell repertoires in COVID-19. Repertoires were generated with immunoSEQ multiplex PCR, while TCRdb's copy carries only in-frame clones and drops some. The sample has over 200,000 clones; over 75% are singletons. The sequenced sample consisted of PBMCs or T cells enriched from blood (not recorded which). All receptors come from a man between 18 and 35 years old who had recovered from COVID-19. CDR3s include the opening cysteine and the closing phenylalanine or tryptophan. Each record gives: V gene, J gene, CDR3 protein.

v_call: TRBV30; j_call: TRBJ2-1; cdr3_aa: CAWSYSTSGRRFF
v_call: TRBV27; j_call: TRBJ1-1; cdr3_aa: CASSFTGTEAFF
v_call: TRBV27; j_call: TRBJ1-5; cdr3_aa: CASSRGQGWDQPQHF
v_call: TRBV11-2; j_call: TRBJ1-4; cdr3_aa: CASSLRQGWREKLFF
v_call: TRBV7-6; j_call: TRBJ2-1; cdr3_aa: CASSLAEAGFYNEQFF
v_call: TRBV28; j_call: TRBJ1-5; cdr3_aa: CASSGQGRQPQHF
v_call: TRBV6-1; j_call: TRBJ2-2; cdr3_aa: CASSETGGTGELFF
v_call: TRBV30; j_call: TRBJ1-6; cdr3_aa: CAWSNIGQGTWSYNSPLHF
v_call: TRBV28; j_call: TRBJ2-7; cdr3_aa: CASGSGGIHEQYF
v_call: TRBV28; j_call: TRBJ2-7; cdr3_aa: CASSRQGEPITEQYF
v_call: TRBV19; j_call: TRBJ2-1; cdr3_aa: CASSIGGTGAVNEQFF
v_call: TRBV13; j_call: TRBJ2-5; cdr3_aa: CASSLVGVQETQYF
v_call: TRBV10-3; j_call: TRBJ2-7; cdr3_aa: CAISDSRTVAYEQYF
v_call: TRBV6-6; j_call: TRBJ2-1; cdr3_aa: CASSGGRAYSNEQFF
v_call: TRBV5-1; j_call: TRBJ1-4; cdr3_aa: CASSFAGVTNEKLFF
v_call: TRBV2; j_call: TRBJ2-1; cdr3_aa: CATAPRGVDEQFF
v_call: TRBV3-1/TRBV3-2; j_call: TRBJ1-1; cdr3_aa: CASSQAEGTTEAFF
v_call: TRBV3-1/TRBV3-2; j_call: TRBJ1-5; cdr3_aa: CASSRQFSNQPQHF
v_call: TRBV5-6; j_call: TRBJ2-7; cdr3_aa: CASSTWTGDEQYF
v_call: TRBV28; j_call: TRBJ1-2; cdr3_aa: CASSFKGASYTF
v_call: TRBV4-2; j_call: TRBJ2-5; cdr3_aa: CASSQAGTSGSLKTQYF
v_call: TRBV4-1; j_call: TRBJ1-2; cdr3_aa: CASSQTGTGFYGYTF
v_call: TRBV5-1; j_call: TRBJ2-5; cdr3_aa: CASRPGSGGGETQYF
v_call: TRBV18; j_call: TRBJ2-3; cdr3_aa: CASSPGLAATHTQYF
v_call: TRBV11-2; j_call: TRBJ1-2; cdr3_aa: CASSLVTGYYGYTF
v_call: TRBV6-1; j_call: TRBJ2-2; cdr3_aa: CASSERGDTGELFF
v_call: TRBV4-2; j_call: TRBJ2-7; cdr3_aa: CASSRGLAGKDGHEQYF
v_call: TRBV2; j_call: TRBJ1-5; cdr3_aa: CASGRQGTNQPQHF
v_call: TRBV7-6; j_call: TRBJ2-5; cdr3_aa: CASSPWTGRTETQYF
v_call: TRBV14; j_call: TRBJ2-1; cdr3_aa: CASSQASWYNEQFF
v_call: TRBV19; j_call: TRBJ2-7; cdr3_aa: CASTPGGLSYEQYF
v_call: TRBV10-3; j_call: TRBJ1-5; cdr3_aa: CAISERESNQPQHF
v_call: TRBV6-5; j_call: TRBJ2-1; cdr3_aa: CASGTSGINNEQFF
v_call: TRBV7-8; j_call: TRBJ1-3; cdr3_aa: CASSLAPGLTIYF
v_call: TRBV27; j_call: TRBJ2-1; cdr3_aa: CASSLRLAGGNEQFF
v_call: TRBV5-1; j_call: TRBJ1-3; cdr3_aa: CASSFIWGPNSGNTIYF
v_call: TRBV5-4; j_call: TRBJ2-6; cdr3_aa: CASSRGGIEANVLTF
v_call: TRBV7-9; j_call: TRBJ2-5; cdr3_aa: CASSLEFGVAETQYF
v_call: TRBV11-2; j_call: TRBJ1-5; cdr3_aa: CASSLSTGSNQPQHF
v_call: TRBV19; j_call: TRBJ2-5; cdr3_aa: CASSIVGRGGPQETQYF
v_call: TRBV5-5; j_call: TRBJ2-2; cdr3_aa: CASSSDSNLGELFF
v_call: TRBV19; j_call: TRBJ2-5; cdr3_aa: CASTSLPETQYF
v_call: TRBV4-2; j_call: TRBJ2-3; cdr3_aa: CASSQGTSGRADTQYF
v_call: TRBV18; j_call: TRBJ2-2; cdr3_aa: CASSPITSDRELFF
v_call: TRBV12-3/TRBV12-4; j_call: TRBJ1-5; cdr3_aa: CASSLARDQPQHF
v_call: TRBV4-1; j_call: TRBJ2-5; cdr3_aa: CASSQWRRETQYF
v_call: TRBV11-2; j_call: TRBJ1-3; cdr3_aa: CASDTARFPGNTIYF
v_call: TRBV11-2; j_call: TRBJ1-6; cdr3_aa: CASSPGLRVEGSPLHF
v_call: TRBV19; j_call: TRBJ1-2; cdr3_aa: CASSIDLHAGGFGYTF
v_call: TRBV6-1; j_call: TRBJ1-1; cdr3_aa: CASHPTRDEAFF
v_call: TRBV7-9; j_call: TRBJ2-1; cdr3_aa: CASSYTRESEQFF
v_call: TRBV2; j_call: TRBJ2-7; cdr3_aa: CASRGLDYEQYF
v_call: TRBV20-1; j_call: TRBJ1-5; cdr3_aa: CSASVAGDQPQHF
v_call: TRBV18; j_call: TRBJ2-7; cdr3_aa: CASSPPADRSEQYF
v_call: TRBV6-5; j_call: TRBJ1-1; cdr3_aa: CASTSALGLNTEAFF